These 5 T cell receptor beta chains originate from one sample sequenced in a study of cytomegalovirus exposure and HLA in healthy donors. PCR primers comprised 60 Vbeta and 13 Jbeta primers. Sequencing used immunoSEQ multiplex PCR; TCRdb keeps in-frame clones, though not all of them. The top ten hold roughly 2% of the sample, which has some 130,000 clones, approximately 71% seen once. Sample: PBMCs. Receptors were obtained from a man aged 25-40 years in good health and CMV-seronegative.

The genes are TRBV15 and TRBJ2-5; no firm D call. This CDR3 has 15 residues. Germline loops: CDR1 LNHNV, CDR2 YYDKDF (reference sequence). Trimming removed 0 bases at V and 0 bases at J, with 8 bases between. The CDR3 DNA sequence: TGTGCCACCAGCAGAGATAGCAAGTACCAAGAGACCCAGTACTTC. Translated: CATSRDSKYQETQYF. The complete variable domain, with remaining parts taken from reference TRBV15 and TRBJ2-5, reads DAMVIQNPRYQVTQFGKPVTLSCSQTLNHNVMYWYQQKSSQAPKLLFHYYDKDFNNEADTPDNFQSRRPNTSFCFLDIRSPGLGDTAMYLCATSRDSKYQETQYFGPGTRLLVL.

The rearrangement links TRBV28 to TRBJ1-2; TRBD1 agrees at 10 bases. There are 15 residues in the CDR3. J lost 4 bases, V lost 4 bases, and 6 bases had no gene match. Germline V gene lookup returns CDR1 MDHEN and CDR2 SYDVKM. The CDR3 region is CASSSTGQGIYGYTF. The CDR3 coding sequence is TGTGCCAGCAGTTCCACGGGACAGGGGATCTATGGCTACACCTTC.

This clone was observed once. The chain is built from TRBV10-1 and TRBJ1-1, with a possible D match to TRBD1 (5 bases). V shed 6 bases and J shed 3 bases, with 11 bases lying between them. Germline V lookup: CDR1 WNHNN, CDR2 SYGVQD (reference sequence). This CDR3 spans 13 amino acids. The CDR3 protein is CASRASRDTEAFF. The CDR3 nucleotides are TGCGCCAGCAGAGCCTCCAGGGACACTGAAGCTTTCTTT.

The CDR3 sequence: CASSLRTSGRSYNEQFF. The CDR3 coding sequence is TGTGCCAGCAGTTTAAGGACTAGCGGCCGCTCCTACAATGAGCAGTTCTTC. The J gene is TRBJ2-1, the V gene TRBV27; TRBD2 aligns across 10 bases. Per germline, CDR1 MNHEY and CDR2 SMNVEV (reference sequence). Trimming cost V 2 bases and J 0 bases; bases outside gene matches: 4. The CDR3 spans 17 residues.

This rearrangement joins TRBV7-8 to TRBJ2-7, with 7 positions matching TRBD2. There are 17 residues in the CDR3. Unmatched junction bases numbered 10, after V lost 1 base and J lost 1 base. CDR1 and CDR2 (germline): SGHVS, FQNEAQ. CDR3 nucleotides: TGTGCCAGCAGCTTAGTTGCTGGTCTAGCGGTGTCCTACGAGCAGTACTTC. Protein: CASSLVAGLAVSYEQYF.